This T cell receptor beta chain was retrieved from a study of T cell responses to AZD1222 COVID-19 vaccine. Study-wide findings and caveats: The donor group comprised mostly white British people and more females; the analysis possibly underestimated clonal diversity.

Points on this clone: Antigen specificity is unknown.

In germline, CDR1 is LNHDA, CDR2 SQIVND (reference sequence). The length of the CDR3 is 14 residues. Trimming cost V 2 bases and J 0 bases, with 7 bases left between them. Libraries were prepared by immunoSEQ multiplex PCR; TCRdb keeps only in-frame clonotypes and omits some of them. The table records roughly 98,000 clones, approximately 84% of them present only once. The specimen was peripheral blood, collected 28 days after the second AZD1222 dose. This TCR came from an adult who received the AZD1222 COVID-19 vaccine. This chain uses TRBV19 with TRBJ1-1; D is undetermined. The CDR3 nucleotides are TGTGCCAGTAGTATAACACCTCTGAACACTGAAGCTTTCTTT. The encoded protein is CASSITPLNTEAFF.